The 27 T cell receptor beta chains reported below all come from one sample, sequenced in a study of CXCR3-negative and CXCR3-positive naive CD8 T cells. Points from the study as a whole: The TRB CDR3s that CXCR3-positive naive cells carried were more hydrophobic than those of CXCR3-negative naive cells.

Researchers prepared the TRB cDNA libraries using 5' RACE with UMI labels. TCRdb reprocessed the 5' RACE reads, with one entry per CDR3 protein and no DNA. Its clone listing holds 50,000 to 65,000 distinct CDR3 sequences. What these receptors recognize is not known. Material for sequencing was naive CXCR3+ CD8+ T cells from blood. The subset is: CD45RO-CCR7+CD27+CD95- naive CD8+ T cells expressing CXCR3 (TNR3+). These TCRs come from a human donor in good health. Some clones in this sample may be carry-over from other donors' samples.

The chain has TRBV12-3 or TRBV12-4 and TRBJ2-3. The CDR3 has 18 amino acids. CDR3 amino acids: CASSFSASVAAFTDTQYF.

This chain connects TRBV5-1 to TRBJ2-7; as DNA is missing, the TRBD1 call by TCRdb cannot be tested. The CDR3 consists of 16 residues. Germline V gene data show CDR1 as SGHRS and CDR2 as YFSETQ. The CDR3 sequence: CASSLVPGQVSYEQYF.

The chain carries TRBV7-9 and TRBJ2-4; checking the TCRdb D call of TRBD2 is not possible without DNA. This CDR3 region has 15 residues. Germline V gene lookup returns CDR1 SEHNR and CDR2 FQNEAQ (reference sequence). The CDR3 is CASSSRDPEGHIQYF.

The gene calls are TRBV25-1 and TRBJ1-2. There are 13 residues in the CDR3. CDR1 is MGHDK, CDR2 SYGVNS, per germline. The CDR3 is CASSVLEGYGYTF.

CDR3 sequence: CASSILDSNQPQHF. This chain joins TRBV19 and TRBJ1-5. Germline lookup yields CDR1 LNHDA and CDR2 SQIVND (reference sequence). The CDR3 has 14 amino acids. The variable domain in full, with the rest retrieved from reference TRBV19 and TRBJ1-5, is DGGITQSPKYLFRKEGQNVTLSCEQNLNHDAMYWYRQDPGQGLRLIYYSQIVNDFQKGDIAEGYSVSREKKESFPLTVTSAQKNPTAFYLCASSILDSNQPQHFGDGTRLSIL.

The chain links TRBV29-1 to TRBJ2-1; TCRdb's D call, TRBD1, is unchecked because there is no DNA. The CDR3 covers 13 residues. Germline V gene lookup returns CDR1 SQVTM and CDR2 ANQGSEA. The CDR3 sequence is CTVEGQGTSEQFF.

The V and J genes are TRBV6-4 and TRBJ2-7; absent DNA, TCRdb's TRBD1 call cannot be checked. The CDR3 loop spans 14 amino acids. Looked up from germline, CDR1 is MRHNA and CDR2 is SNTAGT. This CDR3 is CASSEGTGNYEQYF.

The chain has TRBV19 and TRBJ1-1; TCRdb lists TRBD1, though no DNA is available to test this call. Looked up from germline, CDR1 is LNHDA and CDR2 is SQIVND (reference sequence). The CDR3 has 17 residues. The chain's CDR3 is CASSPGTVQQVNTEAFF.

The V and J genes are TRBV28 and TRBJ2-7. CDR1 is MDHEN, CDR2 SYDVKM, per germline. CDR3 size: 12 residues. The CDR3 sequence: CASSLVWGEQYF. The whole variable domain, remainder taken from reference TRBV28 and TRBJ2-7, is DVKVTQSSRYLVKRTGEKVFLECVQDMDHENMFWYRQDPGLGLRLIYFSYDVKMKEKGDIPEGYSVSREKKERFSLILESASTNQTSMYLCASSLVWGEQYFGPGTRLTVT.

The chain recombines TRBV4-3 with TRBJ2-1; TCRdb returns TRBD1, unconfirmable since there is no DNA. This CDR3 is 14 amino acids long. Per the germline V gene, CDR1 is LGHNA and CDR2 is YSLEER. CDR3 protein: CASSLEGAYNEQFF.

The chain joins TRBV29-1 to TRBJ2-3. The CDR3 is 15 residues long. CDR1 and CDR2 from the germline V gene are SQVTM and ANQGSEA. The CDR3 region is CSVEDPLGKLDTQYF.

The gene calls are TRBV6-1 and TRBJ2-3; TCRdb selects TRBD2, and the lack of DNA leaves this call unchecked. The CDR3 loop spans 16 amino acids. Germline CDR1 and CDR2: MNHNS and SASEGT. The CDR3: CASSEARREITDTQYF.

The V gene is TRBV3-1, the J gene TRBJ2-4; TCRdb outputs TRBD1, but without DNA this stays unchecked. CDR1 is LGHDT, CDR2 YNNKEL, per germline (reference sequence). The CDR3 sequence is 17 residues long. This CDR3 reads CASSQDDRLIAKNIQYF.

V and J are TRBV12-3 or TRBV12-4 and TRBJ2-7. The length of the CDR3 is 14 residues. CDR3: CASSFTYGDYEQYF.

The rearrangement joins TRBV7-3 to TRBJ2-2; TCRdb gives TRBD1 as the D gene, but with no DNA this cannot be confirmed. CDR1 is SGHTA, CDR2 FQGTGA, per germline. This CDR3 is 15 amino acids long. CDR3 region: CASSLRDAGPGELFF.

CDR3 residues: CSVGGGQGTDTQYF. The chain joins TRBV29-1 to TRBJ2-3; TCRdb reports TRBD1, a call that lacks DNA to check it against. CDR1 and CDR2 from the germline V gene are SQVTM and ANQGSEA. CDR3 size: 14 residues.

The chain is built from TRBV7-3 and TRBJ2-1; TCRdb selects TRBD2, and the lack of DNA leaves this call unchecked. The germline V gene encodes CDR1 SGHTA and CDR2 FQGTGA. This CDR3 contains 17 residues. CDR3 in amino acids: CASSTSGGAYGENEQFF.

The rearrangement links TRBV28 to TRBJ1-6. From germline, CDR1 is MDHEN and CDR2 SYDVKM. The CDR3 is 11 residues long. The CDR3: CASSFSSPLHF.

The rearrangement uses TRBV4-3 and TRBJ2-7. The CDR3 is made up of 13 amino acids. Per germline, CDR1 LGHNA and CDR2 YSLEER. The CDR3 spells CASSPGVLNEQYF.

The genes are TRBV29-1 and TRBJ1-3. CDR3 length: 15 amino acids. Germline CDR1 SQVTM, CDR2 ANQGSEA. CDR3 sequence: CSVVGAKTSGNTIYF. Based on the CDR3 plus reference TRBV29-1 and TRBJ1-3, the full variable domain is SAVISQKPSRDICQRGTSLTIQCQVDSQVTMMFWYRQQPGQSLTLIATANQGSEATYESGFVIDKFPISRPNLTFSTLTVSNMSPEDSSIYLCSVVGAKTSGNTIYFGEGSWLTVV.

The gene calls are TRBV29-1 and TRBJ2-1; TCRdb gives TRBD1 as the D gene, but with no DNA this cannot be confirmed. The germline gives CDR1 SQVTM, CDR2 ANQGSEA. This CDR3 contains 14 residues. CDR3 amino acids: CSSPRHGGLYEQFF.

This chain connects TRBV6-6 to TRBJ2-7; TCRdb gives TRBD1 as the D gene, but with no DNA this cannot be confirmed. Germline V gene lookup returns CDR1 MNHNY and CDR2 SVGAGI (reference sequence). The CDR3 runs to 14 residues. The CDR3: CASREGGITYEQYF.

The rearrangement uses TRBV11-2 and TRBJ1-4; TCRdb outputs TRBD1, but without DNA this stays unchecked. CDR3 length equals 15 residues. Germline lookup yields CDR1 SGHAT and CDR2 FQNNGV. The CDR3 sequence: CASSLGAGIGEKLFF.

The chain combines TRBV5-6 with TRBJ2-1. Germline V gene lookup returns CDR1 SGHDT and CDR2 YYEEEE. This CDR3 has 12 amino acids. Here the CDR3 reads CASSLGSWEQFF.

The chain joins TRBV7-8 to TRBJ2-5; lacking DNA, the TRBD2 call made by TCRdb goes unchecked. The CDR3 has 15 residues. Looked up from germline, CDR1 is SGHVS and CDR2 is FQNEAQ. CDR3 protein: CASSSRGGEGETQYF. The entire variable domain, with the rest obtained from reference TRBV7-8 and TRBJ2-5, is as follows: GAGVSQSPRYKVAKRGQDVALRCDPISGHVSLFWYQQALGQGPEFLTYFQNEAQLDKSGLPSDRFFAERPEGSVSTLKIQRTQQEDSAVYLCASSSRGGEGETQYFGPGTRLLVL.

The chain couples TRBV29-1 to TRBJ1-2; TCRdb reports TRBD1, a call that lacks DNA to check it against. This CDR3 is 12 amino acids long. Germline assignment: CDR1 SQVTM and CDR2 ANQGSEA. The chain's CDR3 is CSVDGQGYGYTF.

V usage is TRBV7-2 and J usage is TRBJ2-1; the TRBD2 assignment by TCRdb is unverifiable without DNA. This CDR3 is 14 amino acids long. Germline values: CDR1 SGHTA, CDR2 FQGNSA. The CDR3 region is CASSLIPSGNEQFF.